This T cell receptor beta chain was obtained from a study of shared clonotypes between healthy human individuals. General study findings and limits: In contrast to clonotypes shared by all four donors, non-shared clonotypes had lower generation probabilities. As a rule, naive subsets had a larger estimated richness than memory subsets.

In regard to this clone: Its antigen is not known.

Here immunoSEQ multiplex PCR was the method, and the copy in TCRdb shows in-frame clones only, minus some. The data show about 2.3 million clones, over 90% seen once. The V and J ends lost 5 bases and 5 bases respectively, with 9 bases between them. CDR1 and CDR2 (germline): MGHRA, YSYEKL. This CDR3 has 13 residues. This TCR came from a man aged 18 to 30 in good health. Some clones in this sample may be carry-over from other donors' samples. The chain links TRBV4-1 to TRBJ2-2; possibly TRBD1 for D (6 bases). Sequenced material: naive CD4+ T cells from PBMCs. The subset: CD45RA+ positively selected. The CDR3 DNA sequence: TGCGCCAGCAGCTCAACAGGGACCGGGGAGCTGTTTTTT. It is translated as CASSSTGTGELFF.